This T cell receptor beta chain came from a study of somatic mutations in cytotoxic T cells in rheumatoid arthritis. Overall study: Prior to any treatment and right after diagnosis, patient blood (approximately 30 ml EDTA) was drawn.

Study outcomes and limitations: Healthy controls showed no age-related rise in CD8+ clonality, whereas rheumatoid arthritis patients did.

Turning to this clone: Its antigen is not identified.

Study processing details: Some patient CD8+ clones were larger than 1%, and these rarely matched published virus-specific TCRB sequences. Using immunoSEQ multiplex PCR, the repertoire was profiled, and TCRdb retains in-frame clones only, with some absent. V, J and clone size reflect that table, while D and trimming were determined from the DNA. There are about 16,000 clones in the sample; approximately 80% occur only once, and about a tenth lies in the top ten. Specimen: CD8+ T cells sorted from blood. The receptor comes from an adult with rheumatoid arthritis.

The CDR3 loop reads CASSQALSPFTGGTEAFF. CDR3 bases: TGTGCCAGCAGCCAAGCCCTTTCACCCTTCACAGGGGGCACTGAAGCTTTCTTT. The chain joins TRBV4-2 to TRBJ1-1; 8 nucleotides align to TRBD1. Germline-derived CDR1 and CDR2 are LGHNA and YNFKEQ. CDR3 length: 18 amino acids. With V trimmed by 1 base and J by 4 bases, 14 bases remained unmatched.